A selection of T cell receptor beta chains follows, all from one sample in a study of breast tumors, draining lymph nodes, adjacent tissues. TCRdb analysed the multiplex PCR reads with MiXCR anew, one entry per CDR3 protein. The table lists about 140,000 distinct CDR3 sequences, 20% to 25% of them singletons. The sequenced sample consisted of axillary lymph node tissue. The source is a female donor with breast cancer. Some clones in this sample may be carry-over from other donors' samples. CDR3s include the opening cysteine and the closing phenylalanine or tryptophan. The order of the fields is V gene, clone size, J gene, CDR3 protein. Clone size is not always given. Where it is, it says once, few, many or a class for expanded clones.

TRBV6-5	many	TRBJ2-7	CASSYRSAGGSYEQYF
TRBV2	many	TRBJ1-5	CASSGQGSEQPQHF
TRBV12-3/TRBV12-4	many	TRBJ2-7	CASSRTLYEQYF
TRBV20-1	many	TRBJ2-1	CSARLAPYNEQFF
TRBV7-9	many	TRBJ2-7	CASSLGDPGLYEQYF
TRBV5-4	many	TRBJ2-6	CASSIRTGAQSGANVLTF
TRBV5-6	many	TRBJ2-5	CASSETRHRTVQSETQYF
TRBV2	many	TRBJ2-2	CASSAGSGYTGELFF
TRBV28	.	TRBJ1-2	CASIGGGTGYTF
TRBV20-1	few	TRBJ2-7	CSARAGTSYYEQYF
TRBV28	few	TRBJ2-1	CASRAGAYNEQFF
TRBV19	many	TRBJ1-5	CASSTQNSNQPQHF
TRBV7-9	many	TRBJ2-7	CASSLAEFEQYF
TRBV28	few	TRBJ2-3	CASSFQDNLLGTQYF
TRBV7-9	many	TRBJ2-1	CASSYRLSSYNEQFF
TRBV5-1	.	TRBJ2-6	CASSLARANVLTF
TRBV30	.	TRBJ2-1	CAHAGSGLSSYNEQFF
TRBV20-1	many	TRBJ2-1	CSARGAGRVEQFF
TRBV20-1	many	TRBJ2-1	CSAGAGGPNREQFF
TRBV5-1	many	TRBJ2-1	CASSLTGGQYNEQFF
TRBV12-3/TRBV12-4	.	TRBJ1-1	CASSFRNTEAFF
TRBV13	few	TRBJ2-6	CASSSGRDSGANVLTF
TRBV11-2	.	TRBJ1-1	CASTLAGMNTEAFF
TRBV6-1	.	TRBJ2-5	CASSEWGETQYF
TRBV5-6	few	TRBJ1-3	CASSLAGGDRSGNTIYF
TRBV5-1	.	TRBJ2-6	CASSLVMTGKGANVLTF
TRBV7-2	many	TRBJ2-7	CASSPNSYEQYF
TRBV7-2	many	TRBJ2-1	CASRGAGGYNNEQFF
TRBV10-2	many	TRBJ1-5	CASSDAGGNQPQHF
TRBV4-1	many	TRBJ2-5	CASSPGGRRGETQYF
TRBV28	few	TRBJ2-2	CASKVRGRRNTGELFF
TRBV3-1	many	TRBJ2-1	CASSQVATSGRRGEQFF
TRBV30	many	TRBJ1-5	CAWSPTGYNQPQHF
TRBV29-1	many	TRBJ1-6	CSVVTSSYNSPLHF
TRBV28	few	TRBJ1-2	CASSLWGTGNYGYTF
TRBV7-2	.	TRBJ2-7	CASSQMDYEQYF
TRBV6-2/TRBV6-3	few	TRBJ2-1	CASSYDPTETGKSRGEQFF
TRBV5-1	once	TRBJ2-7	CASSEIGLAGGRSYEQYF
TRBV7-2	many	TRBJ2-7	CASKNWREGPYEQYF
TRBV6-4	many	TRBJ2-3	CASSDRSGADTQYF
TRBV28	.	TRBJ2-1	CASSPTPSGSSEFF
TRBV12-3/TRBV12-4	many	TRBJ2-7	CASSFQGLAQYF
TRBV7-9	.	TRBJ2-4	CASSLEGSVAKNIQYF